The 27 T cell receptor beta chains in this list originate from one sample, sequenced in a study of cytomegalovirus exposure and HLA in healthy donors. PCR involved 60 Vbeta and 13 Jbeta primers. Generated by immunoSEQ multiplex PCR, the TCRdb table keeps only in-frame clones and is missing some. The sample totals roughly 50,000 clones; its top ten clones hold 2% to 2.5%. Material: PBMCs. Receptors were obtained from a woman between 40 and 55 years old in good health and CMV-seronegative.

The chain joins TRBV5-1 to TRBJ1-1; D not resolved. CDR3 size: 15 residues. V dropped 4 bases and J dropped 0 bases, with 13 bases sitting between them. CDR1 is SGHRS, CDR2 YFSETQ, per germline. The CDR3: CASSVGEPMNTEAFF. The DNA for the CDR3 is TGCGCCAGCAGCGTCGGGGAGCCCATGAACACTGAAGCTTTCTTT.

This chain connects TRBV4-1 to TRBJ1-6; D remains unclear. V dropped 0 bases and J dropped 8 bases, with 8 bases sitting between them. CDR1 and CDR2 from the germline V gene are MGHRA and YSYEKL. The CDR3 sequence is 14 residues long. The CDR3 here is CASSQDPADSPLHF. In DNA, the CDR3 is TGCGCCAGCAGCCAAGATCCCGCGGATTCACCCCTCCACTTT.

The chain has TRBV13 and TRBJ2-5; D possibly corresponds to TRBD1 (7 bases). The J call may be mistaken, given a closer DNA end match to TRBJ2-7. This CDR3 is built from 15 residues. Looked up from germline, CDR1 is PRHDT and CDR2 is FYEKMQ (reference sequence). The CDR3 spells CASSPRGVMAYEQYF. DNA for the CDR3: TGTGCCAGCAGCCCCAGGGGGGTGATGGCCTACGAGCAGTACTTC.

The chain couples TRBV5-1 to TRBJ2-2; perhaps TRBD1 as D (6 bases). CDR3 length: 16 amino acids. V lost 3 bases to trimming and J lost 4 bases, with 16 bases between them. Looked up from germline, CDR1 is SGHRS and CDR2 is YFSETQ. CDR3 DNA sequence: TGCGCCAGCAGCTCCTCCCAGGGGCCGACCACCGGGGAGCTGTTTTTT. Translation gives CASSSSQGPTTGELFF.

V is TRBV4-3 and J is TRBJ1-4, with TRBD1 matching over 8 bases. CDR3 length equals 16 residues. Germline V lookup: CDR1 LGHNA, CDR2 YSLEER. The V gene end was trimmed by 0 bases and the J gene end by 4 bases; junction bases not matched to a gene: 4. The CDR3 loop is CASSQDRGHVNEKLFF. In DNA form, the CDR3 reads TGCGCCAGCAGCCAAGACAGGGGGCATGTTAATGAAAAACTGTTTTTT.

This chain connects TRBV10-3 to TRBJ2-7, with TRBD2 matching 9 bases. Unmatched junction bases numbered 4, after V lost 0 bases and J lost 1 base. Germline CDR1 ENHRY, CDR2 SYGVKD. The CDR3 runs to 16 residues. The CDR3 DNA follows: TGTGCCATCAGTGAGTCGGGGCTAGCGGGGTCCTACGAGCAGTACTTC. It specifies CAISESGLAGSYEQYF.

In DNA form, the CDR3 reads TGTGCCAGCAGCCAAGCGGAATATGGCTACACCTTC. It translates to CASSQAEYGYTF. The rearrangement joins TRBV6-6 to TRBJ1-2; D unresolved. CDR1 and CDR2 from the germline V gene are MNHNY and SVGAGI (reference sequence). V dropped 6 bases and J dropped 5 bases, with 10 bases sitting between them. The CDR3 length is 12 residues.

To note about this clone: In the same sample, other DNA sequences code for this CDR3. The gene calls are TRBV30 and TRBJ2-2, with a tentative D call TRBD2 (6 bases). Trimming shortened V by 3 bases and J by 5 bases, and 7 bases separated the two germline ends. CDR1 and CDR2 (germline): GTSNPN, SVGIG (reference sequence). This CDR3 has 12 residues. The CDR3, as DNA: TGTGCCTGGAGCCGGGGGACCGGGGAGCTGTTTTTT. Encoded protein: CAWSRGTGELFF.

DNA of the CDR3: TGTGCCAGCAGCTTAGCGCCCGTACTAGCGGGACGTGGAACCGGGGAGCTGTTTTTT. This codes for CASSLAPVLAGRGTGELFF. The V gene is TRBV7-2, the J gene TRBJ2-2, with 10 bases lining up with TRBD2. The V gene end was trimmed by 0 bases and the J gene end by 5 bases; junction bases not matched to a gene: 12. The CDR3 runs 19 residues. CDR1 and CDR2 (germline): SGHTA, FQGNSA.

The gene calls are TRBV7-2 and TRBJ2-1; D is perhaps TRBD2 (7 bases). The ends were cut back, 2 bases at V and 7 bases at J, with 12 bases in the middle. Germline values: CDR1 SGHTA, CDR2 FQGNSA. This CDR3 region has 14 residues. CDR3 sequence reads: CASSLRGGWNEQFF. Written as DNA, the CDR3 is TGTGCCAGCAGCTTAAGGGGGGGCTGGAATGAGCAGTTCTTC.

This chain uses TRBV5-4 with TRBJ2-2; 12 bases are a match to TRBD1. Germline V gene sequence: CDR1 SGHNT, CDR2 YYREEE (reference sequence). The CDR3 covers 16 residues. With 7 bases clipped from V and 3 bases from J, the junction kept 7 bases outside the gene matches. CDR3 sequence reads: CASRDRGRGDTGELFF. The CDR3 DNA reads TGTGCCAGCCGGGACAGGGGGCGCGGGGACACCGGGGAGCTGTTTTTT.

V gene TRBV7-9 combines with J gene TRBJ1-2; 9 positions match TRBD1. CDR1 is SEHNR, CDR2 FQNEAQ, per germline (reference sequence). With 5 bases clipped from V and 3 bases from J, the junction kept 1 base outside the gene matches. The CDR3 is 13 residues long. This chain's CDR3 is CASSRTGDYGYTF. The CDR3 bases are TGTGCCAGCAGCAGGACAGGGGACTATGGCTACACCTTC.

This sequence joins TRBV5-1 and TRBJ2-1; 10 bases line up with TRBD2. The CDR3 loop spans 16 amino acids. V was clipped by 4 bases and J by 4 bases; unmatched bases: 8. Germline V CDR1 and CDR2: SGHRS, YFSETQ. The CDR3 nucleotides are TGCGCCAGCAGCGGGGTCGGGACTAGCGCTTACAATGAGCAGTTCTTC. Translating it yields CASSGVGTSAYNEQFF.

The rearrangement joins TRBV6-5 to TRBJ2-7; TRBD1 might be the D (5 bases). Trimming took 6 bases from V and 2 from J, leaving 14 bases between them. The V gene's germline CDR1 is MNHEY and CDR2 SVGAGI. This CDR3 region has 14 residues. In DNA, the CDR3 is TGTGCCAGCAGGAACCGACAGACAACCTACGAGCAGTACTTC. As protein: CASRNRQTTYEQYF.

CDR3 region: CASSLDRSGSQPQHF. The CDR3 region has the DNA TGTGCCAGCAGCCTCGACAGGAGTGGTAGTCAGCCCCAGCATTTT. The V call is TRBV6-1, the J call TRBJ1-5, with D possibly TRBD1 on 6 matching bases. Germline V lookup: CDR1 MNHNS, CDR2 SASEGT. This CDR3 has 15 amino acids. Between the trimmed V and J ends, which lost 6 bases and 6 bases, there was a span of 18 bases.

The chain combines TRBV27 with TRBJ1-6, with D hard to call. CDR3 length: 15 amino acids. In germline, CDR1 is MNHEY, CDR2 SMNVEV (reference sequence). V lost 2 bases and J 2 bases, leaving 7 bases between the germline ends. The CDR3 here is CASSLREAYNSPLHF. Written as DNA, the CDR3 is TGTGCCAGCAGTTTACGGGAGGCCTATAATTCACCCCTCCACTTT.

The V gene is TRBV9, the J gene TRBJ2-7, with TRBD1 as a possible D gene (5 bases). Germline lookup yields CDR1 SGDLS and CDR2 YYNGEE. The V and J ends lost 5 bases and 4 bases respectively, with 13 bases between them. This CDR3 is 13 amino acids long. CDR3 in amino acids: CASSGRVGYEQYF. In DNA, the CDR3 is TGTGCCAGCAGTGGCAGGGTCGGGTACGAGCAGTACTTC.

The chain couples TRBV27 to TRBJ1-5; D gene uncertain. Trimming removed 5 bases from V and 2 bases from J, with 10 bases in between. Germline CDR1 and CDR2: MNHEY and SMNVEV (reference sequence). This CDR3 contains 14 residues. CDR3 region: CASSGGQGNQPQHF. The CDR3 DNA follows: TGTGCCAGCAGTGGAGGGCAGGGCAATCAGCCCCAGCATTTT.

The rearrangement uses TRBV11-2 and TRBJ2-5; TRBD1 agrees at 9 bases. Unmatched junction bases numbered 3, after V lost 4 bases and J lost 3 bases. The CDR3 is made up of 14 amino acids. Germline loops: CDR1 SGHAT, CDR2 FQNNGV. The CDR3 DNA reads TGTGCCAGCAGCTCTACAGGGGGCGAAGAGACCCAGTACTTC. Translated, it gives CASSSTGGEETQYF.

The chain is built from TRBV11-1 and TRBJ2-2; the D gene is possibly TRBD1 (6 bases). The germline V and J ends were trimmed by 6 bases and 6 bases, with 8 bases remaining between them. The CDR3 covers 12 residues. Germline V CDR1 and CDR2: SGHAT, FQDESV (reference sequence). CDR3 sequence (DNA): TGTGCCAGCAGTTACAGGGCCGGGGAGCTGTTTTTT. Translated, it gives CASSYRAGELFF.

The chain recombines TRBV29-1 with TRBJ1-1; 8 bases align to TRBD1. CDR3 length: 13 residues. The V and J ends lost 6 bases and 0 bases, in that order; junction bases with no gene match: 3. CDR1 and CDR2 (germline): SQVTM, ANQGSEA. The CDR3 reads CSVDRGLNTEAFF. CDR3 coding DNA: TGCAGCGTAGACAGGGGCCTGAACACTGAAGCTTTCTTT.

V and J are TRBV7-6 and TRBJ2-5, with TRBD2 matching over 11 bases. This CDR3 has 15 amino acids. From germline, CDR1 is SGHVS and CDR2 FNYEAQ. V gave up 5 bases and J gave up 7 bases; unmatched junction bases: 9. CDR3 loop: CASSATSGGVGTQYF. Here the CDR3 DNA reads TGTGCCAGCAGCGCTACTAGCGGGGGCGTGGGGACCCAGTACTTC.

The chain links TRBV7-2 to TRBJ2-1; 10 positions match TRBD2. CDR3 length: 14 amino acids. Germline V gene sequence: CDR1 SGHTA, CDR2 FQGNSA. With V trimmed by 6 bases and J by 8 bases, 7 bases remained unmatched. CDR3 in DNA: TGTGCCAGCAGTCAAGCGGGAGGGCTCCATGAGCAGTTCTTC. Translated: CASSQAGGLHEQFF.

V usage is TRBV10-3 and J usage is TRBJ2-7, with D tentatively TRBD1 (6 bases). Germline V gene sequence: CDR1 ENHRY, CDR2 SYGVKD. CDR3 size: 13 residues. V was pared by 3 bases and J by 5 bases, with 11 bases between. CDR3 bases: TGTGCCATCAGTGACCCCTCAGGGGACGAGCAGTACTTC. Its translation: CAISDPSGDEQYF.

The rearrangement uses TRBV6-7 and TRBJ1-5, with D perhaps TRBD1 (6 bases). TRBV6-7 is assigned to the ORF class and has an uncertain function. Trimming removed 0 bases from V and 5 bases from J, with 14 bases in between. This CDR3 is 16 amino acids long. CDR3 sequence reads: CASSYSRQVTDQPQHF. In DNA, the CDR3 is TGTGCCAGCAGTTACTCCCGACAGGTGACCGATCAGCCCCAGCATTTT.

The V call is TRBV7-9, the J call TRBJ1-2; 8 bases match TRBD1. The CDR3 is 13 residues long. V shed 7 bases, J shed 4 bases, and the junction held 5 bases outside the gene matches. CDR1 is SEHNR, CDR2 FQNEAQ, per germline (reference sequence). The CDR3 spells CASTRQGTYGYTF. The CDR3 DNA reads as TGTGCCAGCACAAGACAGGGGACCTATGGCTACACCTTC.

This chain joins TRBV2 and TRBJ2-5; D unresolved. In germline, CDR1 is SNHLY, CDR2 FYNNEI. Trimming took off 6 bases at V and 0 bases at J, with 2 bases between the two ends. CDR3 size: 11 residues. CDR3 protein: CASSYQETQYF. The CDR3 bases are TGTGCCAGCAGCTACCAAGAGACCCAGTACTTC. Full variable domain (rest looked up from reference TRBV2 and TRBJ2-5): EPEVTQTPSHQVTQMGQEVILRCVPISNHLYFYWYRQILGQKVEFLVSFYNNEISEKSEIFDDQFSVERPDGSNFTLKIRSTKLEDSAMYFCASSYQETQYFGPGTRLLVL.